This TCR beta chain was recovered during a study of OX40 agonist ivuxolimab in advanced cancers. Method: immunoSEQ multiplex PCR; TCRdb's copy keeps in-frame clones and lacks some. The table records roughly 20,000 clones, roughly 84% of them present only once. General study results and limits: Some of the lowest clonal expansion was seen in partial responders at 0.1-3.0 mg/kg. Both CD4+ and CD8+ T cell populations in blood had undergone clonal expansion by week 6 at 0.1 to 3.0 mg/kg.

Turning to this clone: Its antigen is currently unknown. One end of the junction fails to match germline, which may point to a read error.

The specimen was CD4+ or CD8+ T cells sorted from blood, collected in a trial of the OX40 agonist ivuxolimab. The receptor was isolated from an adult with an advanced solid tumor such as melanoma, head and neck, liver or kidney cancer.

This CDR3 reads CASSQFGANVPTF. CDR3 nucleotides: TGTGCCAGCAGCCAATTTGGGGCCAACGTCCCGACTTTC. The rearrangement links TRBV14 to TRBJ2-6, with D tentatively TRBD1 (5 bases). The germline CDR1 and CDR2 sequences are SGHDN and FVKESK. The CDR3 runs 13 residues.